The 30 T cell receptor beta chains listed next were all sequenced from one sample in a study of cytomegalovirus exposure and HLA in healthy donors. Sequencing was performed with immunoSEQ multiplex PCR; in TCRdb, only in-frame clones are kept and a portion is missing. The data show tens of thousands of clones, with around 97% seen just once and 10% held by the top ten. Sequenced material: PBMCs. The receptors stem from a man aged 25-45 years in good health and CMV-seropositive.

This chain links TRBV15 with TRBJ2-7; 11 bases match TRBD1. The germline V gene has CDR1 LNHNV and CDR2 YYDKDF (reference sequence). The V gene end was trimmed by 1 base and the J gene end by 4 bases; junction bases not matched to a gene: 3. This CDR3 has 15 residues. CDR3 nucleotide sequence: TGTGCCACCAGCAGAGGAGGACAGGGGGCTTACGAGCAGTACTTC. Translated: CATSRGGQGAYEQYF.

The CDR3 DNA reads TGTGCCACCAGCAGCCCCAACAGGGCCTCTGGAAACACCATATATTTT. The encoded protein is CATSSPNRASGNTIYF. The genes are TRBV15 and TRBJ1-3; D is possibly TRBD1 (6 bases). Germline values: CDR1 LNHNV, CDR2 YYDKDF (reference sequence). This CDR3 comprises 16 residues. Between the trimmed V and J ends, which lost 3 bases and 0 bases, there was a span of 12 bases.

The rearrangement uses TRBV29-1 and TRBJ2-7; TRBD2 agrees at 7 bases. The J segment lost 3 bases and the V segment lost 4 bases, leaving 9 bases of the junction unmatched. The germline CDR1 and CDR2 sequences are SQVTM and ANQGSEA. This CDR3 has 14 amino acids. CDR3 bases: TGCAGCGTTGTACTGGGGGGGAGTCTCTACGAGCAGTACTTC. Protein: CSVVLGGSLYEQYF.

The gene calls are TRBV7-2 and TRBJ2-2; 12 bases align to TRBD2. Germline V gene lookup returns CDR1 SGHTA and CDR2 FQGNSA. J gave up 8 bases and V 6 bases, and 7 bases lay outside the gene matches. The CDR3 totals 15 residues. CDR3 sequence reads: CASSILAGGRGELFF. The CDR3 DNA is TGTGCCAGCAGTATACTAGCGGGAGGTCGGGGGGAGCTGTTTTTT.

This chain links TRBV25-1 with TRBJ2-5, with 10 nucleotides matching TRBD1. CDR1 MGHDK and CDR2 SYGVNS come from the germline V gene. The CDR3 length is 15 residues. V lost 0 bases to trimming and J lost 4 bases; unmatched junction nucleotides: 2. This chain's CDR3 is CASSEYRTGGETQYF. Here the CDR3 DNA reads TGTGCCAGCAGTGAATACAGGACAGGGGGAGAGACCCAGTACTTC.

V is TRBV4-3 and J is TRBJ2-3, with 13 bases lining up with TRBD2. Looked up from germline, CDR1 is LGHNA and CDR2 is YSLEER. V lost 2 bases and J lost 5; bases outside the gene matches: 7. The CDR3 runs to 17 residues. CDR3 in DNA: TGCGCCAGCAGCCAAAGAGGACTAGCGGGAGCTAGAGATACGCAGTATTTT. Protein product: CASSQRGLAGARDTQYF.

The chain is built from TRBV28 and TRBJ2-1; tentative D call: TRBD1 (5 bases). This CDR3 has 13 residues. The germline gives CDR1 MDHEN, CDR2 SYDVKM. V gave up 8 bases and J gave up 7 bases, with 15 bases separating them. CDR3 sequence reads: CASEDTAVNEQFF. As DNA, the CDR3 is TGTGCCAGCGAGGACACGGCGGTGAATGAGCAGTTCTTC.

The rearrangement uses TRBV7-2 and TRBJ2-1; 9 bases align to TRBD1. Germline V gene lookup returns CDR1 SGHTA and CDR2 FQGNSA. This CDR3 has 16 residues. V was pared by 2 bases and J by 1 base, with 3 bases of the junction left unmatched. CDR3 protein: CASSLQGTGSYNEQFF. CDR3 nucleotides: TGTGCCAGCAGCTTACAGGGGACAGGGTCCTACAATGAGCAGTTCTTC.

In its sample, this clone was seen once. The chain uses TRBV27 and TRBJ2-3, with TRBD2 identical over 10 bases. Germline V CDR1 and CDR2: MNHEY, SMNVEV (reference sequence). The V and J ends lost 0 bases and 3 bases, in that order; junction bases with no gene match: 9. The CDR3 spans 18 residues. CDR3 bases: TGTGCCAGCAGTTTATCGATTCTAGCGGGAGCTTGGACAGATACGCAGTATTTT. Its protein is CASSLSILAGAWTDTQYF.

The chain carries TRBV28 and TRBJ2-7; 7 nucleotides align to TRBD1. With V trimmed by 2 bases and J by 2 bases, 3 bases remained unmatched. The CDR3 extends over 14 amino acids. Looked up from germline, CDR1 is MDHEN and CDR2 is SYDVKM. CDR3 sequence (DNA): TGTGCCAGCAGTTTACGGCAGGGGGCCTACGAGCAGTACTTC. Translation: CASSLRQGAYEQYF.

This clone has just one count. The CDR3, as DNA: TGTGCCAGCAGGGGAGAGGCCAAGGGAGAAAAACTGTTTTTT. This sequence encodes CASRGEAKGEKLFF. V and J are TRBV28 and TRBJ1-4; D remains unclear. This CDR3 has 14 amino acids. Germline loops: CDR1 MDHEN, CDR2 SYDVKM. V was shortened by 6 bases and J by 8 bases, with 16 bases between the two germline ends.

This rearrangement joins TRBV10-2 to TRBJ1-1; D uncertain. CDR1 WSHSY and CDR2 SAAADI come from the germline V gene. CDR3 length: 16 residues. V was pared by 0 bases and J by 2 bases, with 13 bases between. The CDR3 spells CASSESIVRENTEAFF. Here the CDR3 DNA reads TGCGCCAGCAGTGAGTCAATCGTTCGGGAAAACACTGAAGCTTTCTTT.

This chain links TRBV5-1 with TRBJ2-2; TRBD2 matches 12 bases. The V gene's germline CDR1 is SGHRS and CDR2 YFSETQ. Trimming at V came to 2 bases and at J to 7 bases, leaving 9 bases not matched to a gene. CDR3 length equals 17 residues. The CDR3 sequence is CASSFKTSGRMSGELFF. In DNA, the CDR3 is TGCGCCAGCAGCTTCAAGACTAGCGGGAGAATGAGCGGGGAGCTGTTTTTT.

CDR3 nucleotide sequence: TGTGCCATCAACCGGGACAGTATTATCGATACGCAGTATTTT. This sequence encodes CAINRDSIIDTQYF. The rearrangement links TRBV10-3 to TRBJ2-3; TRBD1 matches 7 bases. Germline CDR1 ENHRY, CDR2 SYGVKD. CDR3 length: 14 amino acids. V lost 7 bases and J lost 6; bases outside the gene matches: 10.

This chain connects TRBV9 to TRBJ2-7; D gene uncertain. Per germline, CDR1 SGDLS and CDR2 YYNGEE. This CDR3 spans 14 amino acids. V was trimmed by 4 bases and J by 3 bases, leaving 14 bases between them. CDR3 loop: CASSNQEIGYEQYF. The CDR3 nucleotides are TGTGCCAGCAGCAACCAAGAGATTGGCTACGAGCAGTACTTC.

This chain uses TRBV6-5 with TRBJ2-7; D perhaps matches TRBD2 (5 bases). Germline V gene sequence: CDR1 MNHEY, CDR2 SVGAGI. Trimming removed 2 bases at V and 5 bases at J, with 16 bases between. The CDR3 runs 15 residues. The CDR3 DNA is TGTGCCAGCAGTTACCTAGGAGGTCGGATTGACGAGCAGTACTTC. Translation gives CASSYLGGRIDEQYF.

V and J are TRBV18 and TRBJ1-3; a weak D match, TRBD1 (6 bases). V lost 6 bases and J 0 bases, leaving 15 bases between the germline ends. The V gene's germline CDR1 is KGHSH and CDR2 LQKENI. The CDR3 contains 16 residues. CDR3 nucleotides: TGTGCCAGCTCTACGGGGGGCCTAAGCTCTGGAAACACCATATATTTT. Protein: CASSTGGLSSGNTIYF.

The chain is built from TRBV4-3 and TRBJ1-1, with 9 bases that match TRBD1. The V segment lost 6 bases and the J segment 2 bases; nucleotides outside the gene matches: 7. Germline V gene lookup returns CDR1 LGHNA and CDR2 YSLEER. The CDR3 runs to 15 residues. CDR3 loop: CASSAGQGTNTEAFF. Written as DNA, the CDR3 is TGCGCCAGCAGTGCCGGACAGGGGACAAACACTGAAGCTTTCTTT.

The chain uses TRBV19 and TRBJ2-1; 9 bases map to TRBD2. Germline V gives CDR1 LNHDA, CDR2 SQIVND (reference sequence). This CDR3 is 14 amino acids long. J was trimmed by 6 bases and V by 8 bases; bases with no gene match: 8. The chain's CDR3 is CASRGLARSNEQFF. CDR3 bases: TGTGCCAGTCGCGGACTAGCGAGGTCCAATGAGCAGTTCTTC.

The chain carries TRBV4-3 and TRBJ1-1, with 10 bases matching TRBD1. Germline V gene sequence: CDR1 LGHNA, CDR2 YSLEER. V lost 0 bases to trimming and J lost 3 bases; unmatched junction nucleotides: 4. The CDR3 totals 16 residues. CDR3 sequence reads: CASSQETGGRDTEAFF. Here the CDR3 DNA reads TGCGCCAGCAGCCAAGAGACAGGGGGCCGGGACACTGAAGCTTTCTTT.

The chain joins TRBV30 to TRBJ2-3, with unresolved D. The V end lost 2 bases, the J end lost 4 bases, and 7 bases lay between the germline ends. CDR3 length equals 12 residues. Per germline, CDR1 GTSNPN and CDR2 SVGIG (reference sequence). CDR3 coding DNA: TGTGCCTGGAGTCGGGTTGCAGATACGCAGTATTTT. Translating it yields CAWSRVADTQYF.

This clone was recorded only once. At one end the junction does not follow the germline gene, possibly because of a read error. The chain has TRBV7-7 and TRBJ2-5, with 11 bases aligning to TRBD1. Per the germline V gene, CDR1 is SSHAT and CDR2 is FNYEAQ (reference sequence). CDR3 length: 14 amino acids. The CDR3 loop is CASSVDRGQETQYF. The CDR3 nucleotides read TGTGCTAGCAGCGTGGACAGGGGGCAGGAGACCCAGTACTTC.

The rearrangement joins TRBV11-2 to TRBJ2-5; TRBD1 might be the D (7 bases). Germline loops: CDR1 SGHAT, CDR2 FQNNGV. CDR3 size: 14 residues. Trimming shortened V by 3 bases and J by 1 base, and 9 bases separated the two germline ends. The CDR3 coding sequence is TGTGCCAGCAGCTTGCGGGACAGCCAAGAGACCCAGTACTTC. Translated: CASSLRDSQETQYF.

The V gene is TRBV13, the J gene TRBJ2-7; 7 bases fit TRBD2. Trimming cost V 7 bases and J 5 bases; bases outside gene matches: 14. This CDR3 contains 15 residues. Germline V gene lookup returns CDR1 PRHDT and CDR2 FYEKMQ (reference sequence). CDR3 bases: TGTGCCAGCATCTCCACTGGGGGGGTTATTAACGAGCAGTACTTC. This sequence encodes CASISTGGVINEQYF.

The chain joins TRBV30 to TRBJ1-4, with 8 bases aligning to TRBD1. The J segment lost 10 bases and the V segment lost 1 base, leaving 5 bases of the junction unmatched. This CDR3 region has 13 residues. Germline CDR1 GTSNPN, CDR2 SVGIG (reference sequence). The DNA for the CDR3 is TGTGCCTGGAGTGAACAGGGGGTCGGAAAACTGTTTTTT. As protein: CAWSEQGVGKLFF.

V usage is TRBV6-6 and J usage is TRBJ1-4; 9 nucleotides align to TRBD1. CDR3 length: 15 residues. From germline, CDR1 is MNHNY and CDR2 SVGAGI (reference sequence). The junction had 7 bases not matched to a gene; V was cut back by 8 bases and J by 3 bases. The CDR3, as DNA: TGTGCCAGCCGGGACAGGGCCTTAGCTAATGAAAAACTGTTTTTT. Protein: CASRDRALANEKLFF.

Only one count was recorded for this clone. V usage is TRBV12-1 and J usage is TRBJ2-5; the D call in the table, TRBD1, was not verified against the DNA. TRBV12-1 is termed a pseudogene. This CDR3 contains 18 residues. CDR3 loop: CASRSGGQGNPLQETQYF. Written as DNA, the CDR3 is TGTGCCAGCAGGTCTGGGGGACAGGGTAATCCGTTACAAGAGACCCAGTACTTC.

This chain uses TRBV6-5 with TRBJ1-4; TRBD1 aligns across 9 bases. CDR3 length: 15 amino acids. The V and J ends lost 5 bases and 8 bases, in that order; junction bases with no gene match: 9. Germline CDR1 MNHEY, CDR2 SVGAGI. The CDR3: CASSPYRGRGEKLFF. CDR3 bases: TGTGCCAGCAGTCCCTACAGGGGGCGGGGGGAAAAACTGTTTTTT.

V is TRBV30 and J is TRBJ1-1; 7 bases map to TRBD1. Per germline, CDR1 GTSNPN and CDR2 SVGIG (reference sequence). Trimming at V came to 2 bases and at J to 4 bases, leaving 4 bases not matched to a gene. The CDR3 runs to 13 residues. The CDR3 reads CAWSRQGGTEAFF. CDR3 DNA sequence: TGTGCCTGGAGTAGACAGGGAGGCACTGAAGCTTTCTTT.

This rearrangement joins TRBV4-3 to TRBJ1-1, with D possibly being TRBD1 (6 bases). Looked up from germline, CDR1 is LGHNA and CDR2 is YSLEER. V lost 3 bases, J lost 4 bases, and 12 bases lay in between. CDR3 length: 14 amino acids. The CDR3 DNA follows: TGCGCCAGCAGCCAGGAACAGGGTAGCACTGAAGCTTTCTTT. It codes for CASSQEQGSTEAFF.